This entry lists 18 T cell receptor beta chains sequenced from one sample in a study of T cell responses to AZD1222 COVID-19 vaccine. Libraries were prepared by immunoSEQ multiplex PCR; TCRdb keeps only in-frame clonotypes and omits some of them. The sample contains some 130,000 clones, roughly 90% of which appear only once. Sequences were derived from peripheral blood, sampled on day 0 of AZD1222 vaccination. The receptors come from an adult in good health.

The chain joins TRBV7-8 to TRBJ2-3; TRBD1 agrees at 9 bases. This CDR3 spans 17 amino acids. The J segment lost 4 bases and the V segment lost 4 bases, leaving 12 bases of the junction unmatched. Germline CDR1 SGHVS, CDR2 FQNEAQ. In DNA form, the CDR3 reads TGTGCCAGCAGCTCGCCCATGGACAGGGGTTTGCCAGATACGCAGTATTTT. Translated, it gives CASSSPMDRGLPDTQYF.

The CDR3 coding sequence is TGTGCCAGCTCACCCTTACTAGCGGGAGAGTCCGGGGAGCTGTTTTTT. Translating it yields CASSPLLAGESGELFF. This chain connects TRBV18 to TRBJ2-2; TRBD2 agrees at 11 bases. This CDR3 region has 16 residues. Trimming removed 3 bases from V and 6 bases from J; junction bases left unmatched: 6. The germline CDR1 and CDR2 sequences are KGHSH and LQKENI.

This sequence joins TRBV3-1 (or the pseudogene TRBV3-2) and TRBJ1-6; the D is unclear. The CDR3 covers 16 residues. Germline assignment: CDR1 LGHDT and CDR2 YNNKEL (reference sequence). The germline V and J ends were trimmed by 2 bases and 8 bases, with 16 bases remaining between them. The chain's CDR3 is CASSQTPSVLDSPLHF. CDR3 sequence (DNA): TGTGCCAGCAGCCAAACACCCTCGGTTTTGGATTCACCCCTCCACTTT.

The chain employs TRBV11-1 and TRBJ1-2; no reliable D call. Trimming stripped 2 bases from V and 2 bases from J, with 6 bases between. The CDR3 has 13 residues. Germline V CDR1 and CDR2: SGHAT, FQDESV (reference sequence). The CDR3 sequence: CASSLSENYGYTF. CDR3 bases: TGTGCCAGCAGCTTATCCGAGAACTATGGCTACACCTTC.

The chain joins TRBV4-1 to TRBJ2-5, with no clear D. Germline-derived CDR1 and CDR2 are MGHRA and YSYEKL. The V end lost 3 bases, the J end lost 3 bases, and 11 bases lay between the germline ends. CDR3 length equals 14 residues. The CDR3 bases are TGCGCCAGCAGCCACCCCGCTGTCGAAGAGACCCAGTACTTC. This translates into CASSHPAVEETQYF.

This chain links TRBV5-1 with TRBJ1-5; 7 nucleotides align to TRBD1. The length of the CDR3 is 15 residues. V dropped 0 bases and J dropped 3; count of bases not matched to a gene: 3. Per the germline V gene, CDR1 is SGHRS and CDR2 is YFSETQ. CDR3 bases: TGCGCCAGCAGCTTGGGACAGGGCCTCAATCAGCCCCAGCATTTT. Protein: CASSLGQGLNQPQHF.

The V call is TRBV5-4, the J call TRBJ2-3, with D possibly TRBD2 on 6 matching bases. V was trimmed by 0 bases and J by 0 bases, leaving 14 bases between them. There are 17 residues in the CDR3. Germline values: CDR1 SGHNT, CDR2 YYREEE (reference sequence). The CDR3 DNA reads as TGTGCCAGCAGCTTGGAGTGGGCGGGGATTAGCACAGATACGCAGTATTTT. As protein: CASSLEWAGISTDTQYF.

The V and J genes are TRBV24-1 and TRBJ1-5; D gene uncertain. V lost 4 bases, J lost 4 bases, and 10 bases lay in between. There are 14 residues in the CDR3. Per the germline V gene, CDR1 is KGHDR and CDR2 is SFDVKD. CDR3 sequence (DNA): TGTGCCACCAGTGACCATTTCAGGAATCAGCCCCAGCATTTT. Protein: CATSDHFRNQPQHF.

CDR3 amino acids: CASSTQGARGYTF. CDR3 sequence (DNA): TGTGCCAGCAGCACACAGGGGGCGCGTGGCTACACCTTC. The V gene is TRBV13, the J gene TRBJ1-2, with 9 nucleotides matching TRBD1. Germline trimming cut 5 bases from V and 7 bases from J; bases unmatched to any gene: 5. The germline gives CDR1 PRHDT, CDR2 FYEKMQ (reference sequence). The CDR3 is made up of 13 amino acids.

This chain uses TRBV7-6 with TRBJ2-5; D gene unclear. The germline V gene has CDR1 SGHVS and CDR2 FNYEAQ. The germline V and J ends were trimmed by 0 bases and 1 base, with 9 bases remaining between them. The CDR3 extends over 15 amino acids. As DNA, the CDR3 is TGTGCCAGCAGCTTAGCCGGCACGCGCCAAGAGACCCAGTACTTC. Encoded protein: CASSLAGTRQETQYF.

This chain connects TRBV9 to TRBJ2-3; D might be TRBD2 (6 bases). The germline V gene has CDR1 SGDLS and CDR2 YYNGEE. The CDR3 runs to 16 residues. V lost 4 bases, J lost 2 bases, and 17 bases lay in between. The CDR3 loop reads CASSPVLSGHTDTQYF. As DNA, the CDR3 is TGTGCCAGCAGCCCCGTACTAAGCGGGCACACAGATACGCAGTATTTT.

This chain links TRBV3-1 (or the pseudogene TRBV3-2) with TRBJ2-1; 10 nucleotides line up with TRBD2. Germline CDR1 is LGHDT and CDR2 is YNNKEL (reference sequence). Losses at the gene ends were 3 bases for V and 7 bases for J; bases not matched to a gene: 6. The CDR3 has 15 residues. The CDR3 nucleotides read TGTGCCAGCAGCCATGGGCTAGCGGGAGCAAATGAGCAGTTCTTC. It codes for CASSHGLAGANEQFF.

This clone was detected only once. The gene calls are TRBV6-4 and TRBJ1-1; possibly TRBD1 for D (6 bases). CDR1 is MRHNA, CDR2 SNTAGT, per germline. V lost 3 bases to trimming and J lost 1 base, with 9 bases between them. CDR3 size: 14 residues. The CDR3 here is CASSEKGGNTEAFF. DNA for the CDR3: TGTGCCAGCAGTGAAAAAGGGGGGAACACTGAAGCTTTCTTT.

This sequence joins TRBV19 and TRBJ2-3; D tentatively fits TRBD1 or TRBD2 (6 bases each). The germline V and J ends were trimmed by 7 bases and 4 bases, with 12 bases remaining between them. The CDR3 totals 13 residues. The V gene's germline CDR1 is LNHDA and CDR2 SQIVND (reference sequence). The DNA of the CDR3 is TGTGCCAGTAATTGGGGGGCCGCAGATACGCAGTATTTT. Amino acid sequence: CASNWGAADTQYF.

This chain uses TRBV5-6 with TRBJ2-5; 10 bases map to TRBD2. The CDR3 runs to 16 residues. Germline V gene sequence: CDR1 SGHDT, CDR2 YYEEEE. Unmatched junction bases numbered 5, after V lost 2 bases and J lost 1 base. The CDR3 is CASSFGLAGVQETQYF. CDR3 sequence (DNA): TGTGCCAGCAGCTTTGGGCTAGCGGGGGTCCAAGAGACCCAGTACTTC.

The chain recombines TRBV5-1 with TRBJ2-1; a possible D gene is TRBD2 (5 bases). This CDR3 spans 17 amino acids. Trimming removed 0 bases at V and 3 bases at J, with 16 bases between. Looked up from germline, CDR1 is SGHRS and CDR2 is YFSETQ. The CDR3 loop reads CASSLASASGLYNEQFF. The CDR3, as DNA: TGCGCCAGCAGCTTGGCCTCAGCGAGCGGACTCTACAATGAGCAGTTCTTC. The whole variable domain, remainder taken from reference TRBV5-1 and TRBJ2-1, is KAGVTQTPRYLIKTRGQQVTLSCSPISGHRSVSWYQQTPGQGLQFLFEYFSETQRNKGNFPGRFSGRQFSNSRSEMNVSTLELGDSALYLCASSLASASGLYNEQFFGPGTRLTVL.

The chain combines TRBV7-3 with TRBJ1-6; TRBD1 might be the D (6 bases). This CDR3 contains 14 residues. Trimming shortened V by 5 bases and J by 7 bases, and 12 bases separated the two germline ends. Germline V gene sequence: CDR1 SGHTA, CDR2 FQGTGA. CDR3 sequence reads: CASSAQGQNSPLHF. The DNA of the CDR3 is TGTGCCAGCAGCGCCCAGGGGCAGAATTCACCCCTCCACTTT. Full variable domain (rest looked up from reference TRBV7-3 and TRBJ1-6): GAGVSQTPSNKVTEKGKYVELRCDPISGHTALYWYRQSLGQGPEFLIYFQGTGAADDSGLPNDRFFAVRPEGSVSTLKIQRTERGDSAVYLCASSAQGQNSPLHFGNGTRLTVT.

This sequence joins TRBV6-2 or TRBV6-3 and TRBJ1-1; D remains unclear. The CDR3 is made up of 12 amino acids. CDR1 is MNHEY, CDR2 SVGEGT, per germline. Trimming removed 2 bases from V and 3 bases from J, with 4 bases in between. The DNA for the CDR3 is TGTGCCAGCAGTTACAGGGACACTGAAGCTTTCTTT. Amino acids: CASSYRDTEAFF.